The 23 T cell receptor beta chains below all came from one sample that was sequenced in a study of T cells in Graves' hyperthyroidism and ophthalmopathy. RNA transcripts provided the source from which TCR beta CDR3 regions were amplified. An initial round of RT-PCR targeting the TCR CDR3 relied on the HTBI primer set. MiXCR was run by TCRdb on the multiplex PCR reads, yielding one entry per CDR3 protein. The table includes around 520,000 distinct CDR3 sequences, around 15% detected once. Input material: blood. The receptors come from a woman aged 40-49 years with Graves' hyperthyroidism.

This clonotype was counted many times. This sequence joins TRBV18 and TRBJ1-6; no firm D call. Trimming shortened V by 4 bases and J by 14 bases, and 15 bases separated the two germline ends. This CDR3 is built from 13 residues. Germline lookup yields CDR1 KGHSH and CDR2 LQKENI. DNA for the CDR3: TGTGCCAGCTCACATACAACCTTAGAAACCCTCCACTTT. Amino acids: CASSHTTLETLHF.

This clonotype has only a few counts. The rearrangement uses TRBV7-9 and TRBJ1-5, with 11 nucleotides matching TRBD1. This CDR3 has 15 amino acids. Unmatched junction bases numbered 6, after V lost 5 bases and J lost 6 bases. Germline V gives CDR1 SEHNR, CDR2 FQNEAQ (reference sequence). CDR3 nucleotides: TGTGCCAGCAGCAGGGGAGGACAGGGGGCTCAGCCCCAGCATTTT. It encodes CASSRGGQGAQPQHF.

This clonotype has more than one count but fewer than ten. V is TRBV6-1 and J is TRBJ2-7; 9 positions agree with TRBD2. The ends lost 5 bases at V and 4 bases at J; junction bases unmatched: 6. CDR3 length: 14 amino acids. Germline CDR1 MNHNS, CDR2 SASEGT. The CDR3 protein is CASSPRGGVYEQYF. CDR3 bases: TGTGCCAGCAGTCCGCGGGGGGGGGTTTACGAGCAGTACTTC.

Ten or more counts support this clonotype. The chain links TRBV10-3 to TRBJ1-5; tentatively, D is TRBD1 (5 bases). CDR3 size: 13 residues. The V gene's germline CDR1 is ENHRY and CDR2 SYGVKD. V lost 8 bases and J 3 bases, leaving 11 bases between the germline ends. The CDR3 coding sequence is TGTGCCATCCGACAGAATTACAATCAGCCCCAGCATTTT. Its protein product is CAIRQNYNQPQHF.

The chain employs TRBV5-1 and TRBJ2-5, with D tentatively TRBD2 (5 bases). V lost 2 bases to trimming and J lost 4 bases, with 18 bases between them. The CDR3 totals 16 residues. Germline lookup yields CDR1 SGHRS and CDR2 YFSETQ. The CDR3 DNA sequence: TGCGCCAGCAGCTTACTAGGGTTCGCCCTGGGAGAGACCCAGTACTTC. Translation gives CASSLLGFALGETQYF.

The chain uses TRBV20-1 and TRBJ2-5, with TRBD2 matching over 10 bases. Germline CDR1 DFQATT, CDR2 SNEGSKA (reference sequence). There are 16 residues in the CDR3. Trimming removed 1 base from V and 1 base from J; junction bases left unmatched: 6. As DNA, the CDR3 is TGCAGTGCTAGAGGGTCGGGACTAGCGACCCAAGAGACCCAGTACTTC. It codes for CSARGSGLATQETQYF.

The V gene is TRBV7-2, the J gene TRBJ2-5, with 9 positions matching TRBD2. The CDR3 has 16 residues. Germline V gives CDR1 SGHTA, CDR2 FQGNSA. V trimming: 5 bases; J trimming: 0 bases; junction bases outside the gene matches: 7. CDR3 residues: CASSPTSGSYQETQYF. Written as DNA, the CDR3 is TGTGCCAGCAGCCCGACTAGCGGATCGTACCAAGAGACCCAGTACTTC.

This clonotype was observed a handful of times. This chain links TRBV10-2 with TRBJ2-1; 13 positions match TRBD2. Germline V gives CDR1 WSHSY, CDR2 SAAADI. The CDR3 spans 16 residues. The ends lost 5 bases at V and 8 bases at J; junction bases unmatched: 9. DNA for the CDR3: TGCGCCAGCAGTACCTCCGGGACTAGCGGGAATCATGAGCAGTTCTTC. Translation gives CASSTSGTSGNHEQFF.

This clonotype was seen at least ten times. The CDR3 loop reads CASSYSGLAGLYNEQFF. The CDR3 region has the DNA TGTGCCAGCAGTTACTCAGGACTAGCGGGTCTCTACAATGAGCAGTTCTTC. The genes are TRBV6-5 and TRBJ2-1; 11 bases map to TRBD2. V trimming: 0 bases; J trimming: 3 bases; junction bases outside the gene matches: 4. Germline loops: CDR1 MNHEY, CDR2 SVGAGI. The CDR3 has 17 residues.

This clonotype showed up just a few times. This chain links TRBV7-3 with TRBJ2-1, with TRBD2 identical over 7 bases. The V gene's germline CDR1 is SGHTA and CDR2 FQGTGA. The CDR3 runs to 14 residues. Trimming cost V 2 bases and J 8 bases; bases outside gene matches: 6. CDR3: CASSLGAGKHEQFF. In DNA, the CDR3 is TGTGCCAGCAGCTTAGGAGCGGGAAAGCATGAGCAGTTCTTC.

The CDR3 DNA reads TGCGCCAGCAGCCAAGATAGGGCCCAGACAGGGTCCCTAAGCTCTGGGGCCAACGTCCTGACTTTC. Translation gives CASSQDRAQTGSLSSGANVLTF. The chain has TRBV4-1 and TRBJ2-6, with 7 nucleotides matching TRBD1. The CDR3 sequence is 22 residues long. V trimming: 0 bases; J trimming: 0 bases; junction bases outside the gene matches: 17. Germline-derived CDR1 and CDR2 are MGHRA and YSYEKL.

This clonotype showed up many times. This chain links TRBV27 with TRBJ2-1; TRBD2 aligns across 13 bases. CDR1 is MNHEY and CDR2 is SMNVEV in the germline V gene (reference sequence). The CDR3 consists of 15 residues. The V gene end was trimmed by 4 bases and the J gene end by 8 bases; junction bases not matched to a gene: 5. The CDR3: CASSSGLAGVYEQFF. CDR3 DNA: TGTGCCAGCAGTTCCGGACTAGCGGGAGTCTATGAGCAGTTCTTC.

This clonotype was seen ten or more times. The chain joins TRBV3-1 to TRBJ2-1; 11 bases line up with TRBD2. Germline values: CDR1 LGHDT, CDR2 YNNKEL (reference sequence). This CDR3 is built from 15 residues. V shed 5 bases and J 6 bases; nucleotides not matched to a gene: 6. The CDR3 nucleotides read TGTGCCAGCAGCACTAGCGGGAGCAAAGGCAATGAGCAGTTCTTC. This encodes CASSTSGSKGNEQFF.

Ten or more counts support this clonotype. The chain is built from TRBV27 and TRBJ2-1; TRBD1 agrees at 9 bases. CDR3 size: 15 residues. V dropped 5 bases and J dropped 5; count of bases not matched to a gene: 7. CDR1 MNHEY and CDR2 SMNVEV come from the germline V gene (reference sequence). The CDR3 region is CASSTHRDRDNEQFF. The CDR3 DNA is TGTGCCAGCAGTACGCACCGGGACAGGGACAATGAGCAGTTCTTC.

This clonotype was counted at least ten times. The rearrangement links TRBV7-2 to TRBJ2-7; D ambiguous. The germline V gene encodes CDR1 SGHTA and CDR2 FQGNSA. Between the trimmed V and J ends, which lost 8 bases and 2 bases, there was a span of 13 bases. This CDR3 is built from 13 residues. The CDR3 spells CASSGDLTYEQYF. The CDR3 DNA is TGTGCCAGCTCCGGTGATTTAACCTACGAGCAGTACTTC.

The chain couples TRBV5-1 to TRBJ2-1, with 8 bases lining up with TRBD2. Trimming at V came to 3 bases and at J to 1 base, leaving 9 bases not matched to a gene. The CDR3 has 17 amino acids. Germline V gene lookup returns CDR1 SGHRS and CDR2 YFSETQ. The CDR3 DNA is TGCGCCAGCAGCTCGGGGGGGGGAGGCACTTCCTACAATGAGCAGTTCTTC. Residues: CASSSGGGGTSYNEQFF. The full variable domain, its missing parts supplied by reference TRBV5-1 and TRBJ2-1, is KAGVTQTPRYLIKTRGQQVTLSCSPISGHRSVSWYQQTPGQGLQFLFEYFSETQRNKGNFPGRFSGRQFSNSRSEMNVSTLELGDSALYLCASSSGGGGTSYNEQFFGPGTRLTVL.

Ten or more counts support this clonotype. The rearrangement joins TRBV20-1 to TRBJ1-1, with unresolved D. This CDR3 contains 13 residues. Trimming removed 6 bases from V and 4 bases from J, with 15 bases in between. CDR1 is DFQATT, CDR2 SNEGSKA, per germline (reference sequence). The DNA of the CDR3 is TGCAGTGCAATCAAACAAGGATTCACTGAAGCTTTCTTT. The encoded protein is CSAIKQGFTEAFF.

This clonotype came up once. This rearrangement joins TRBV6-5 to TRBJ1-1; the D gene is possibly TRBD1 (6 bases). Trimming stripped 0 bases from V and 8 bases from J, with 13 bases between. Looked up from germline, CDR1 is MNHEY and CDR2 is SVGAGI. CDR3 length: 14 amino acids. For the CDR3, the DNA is TGTGCCAGCAGTTACTCGAGGACAGACGTAGAAGCTTTCTTT. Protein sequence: CASSYSRTDVEAFF.

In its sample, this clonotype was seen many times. The CDR3 DNA follows: TGCGCCAGCAGCCAAGATCCTCGGAGTATGAACACTGAAGCTTTCTTT. It translates to CASSQDPRSMNTEAFF. The V call is TRBV4-1, the J call TRBJ1-1; D unclear. The ends were cut back, 0 bases at V and 0 bases at J, with 11 bases in the middle. The germline V gene encodes CDR1 MGHRA and CDR2 YSYEKL. The CDR3 is 16 residues long.

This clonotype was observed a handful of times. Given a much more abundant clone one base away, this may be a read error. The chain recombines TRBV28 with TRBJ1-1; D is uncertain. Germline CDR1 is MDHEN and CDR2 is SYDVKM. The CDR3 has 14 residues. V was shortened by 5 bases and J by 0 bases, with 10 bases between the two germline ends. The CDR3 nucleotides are TGTGCCAGCAGTCCAACCACAGTGAACACTGAAGCTTTCTTT. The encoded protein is CASSPTTVNTEAFF.

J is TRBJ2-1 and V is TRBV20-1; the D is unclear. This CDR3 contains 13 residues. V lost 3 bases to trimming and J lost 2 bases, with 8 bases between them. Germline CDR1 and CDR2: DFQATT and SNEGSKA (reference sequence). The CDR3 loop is CSASGATYNEQFF. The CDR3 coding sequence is TGCAGTGCTAGTGGTGCGACCTACAATGAGCAGTTCTTC.

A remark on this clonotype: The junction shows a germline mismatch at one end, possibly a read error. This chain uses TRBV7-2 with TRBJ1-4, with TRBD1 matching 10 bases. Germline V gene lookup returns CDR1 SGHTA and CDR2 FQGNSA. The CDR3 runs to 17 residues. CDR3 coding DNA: TGTGCCAGCAGCCCGACAGGGGGCGGTGGAACTAATGAAAAACTGGTTTTT. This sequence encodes CASSPTGGGGTNEKLVF.

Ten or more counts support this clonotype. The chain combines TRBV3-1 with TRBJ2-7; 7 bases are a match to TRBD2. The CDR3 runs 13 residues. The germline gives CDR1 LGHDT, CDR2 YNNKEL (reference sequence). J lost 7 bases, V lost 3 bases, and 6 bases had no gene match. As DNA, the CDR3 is TGTGCCAGCAGCCAGACTCTGGGGGGGGAGCAGTACTTC. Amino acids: CASSQTLGGEQYF.